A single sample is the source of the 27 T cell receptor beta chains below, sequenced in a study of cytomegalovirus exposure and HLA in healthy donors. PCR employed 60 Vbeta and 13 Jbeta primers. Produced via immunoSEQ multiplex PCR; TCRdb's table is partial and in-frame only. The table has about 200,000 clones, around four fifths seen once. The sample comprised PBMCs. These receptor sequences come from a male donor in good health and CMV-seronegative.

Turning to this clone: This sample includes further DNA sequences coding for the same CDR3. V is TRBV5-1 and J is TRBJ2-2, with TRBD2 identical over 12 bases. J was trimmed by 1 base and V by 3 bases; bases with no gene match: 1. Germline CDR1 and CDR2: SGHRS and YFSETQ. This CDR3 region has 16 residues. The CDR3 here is CASSWGLAGNTGELFF. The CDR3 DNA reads TGCGCCAGCAGCTGGGGACTAGCGGGGAACACCGGGGAGCTGTTTTTT.

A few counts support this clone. The CDR3 reads CASSLGSGQGFEKLFF. The CDR3 DNA follows: TGTGCCAGCAGCTTAGGCTCCGGACAGGGGTTTGAAAAACTGTTTTTT. The chain has TRBV7-9 and TRBJ1-4; 9 positions agree with TRBD1. The CDR3 contains 16 residues. The germline V gene has CDR1 SEHNR and CDR2 FQNEAQ (reference sequence). V dropped 1 base and J dropped 7; count of bases not matched to a gene: 7.

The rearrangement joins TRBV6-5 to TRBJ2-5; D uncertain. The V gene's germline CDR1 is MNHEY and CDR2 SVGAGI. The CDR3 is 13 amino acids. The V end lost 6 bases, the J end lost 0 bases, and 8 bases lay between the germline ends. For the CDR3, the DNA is TGTGCCAGCAGGCTACAGTACCAAGAGACCCAGTACTTC. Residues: CASRLQYQETQYF.

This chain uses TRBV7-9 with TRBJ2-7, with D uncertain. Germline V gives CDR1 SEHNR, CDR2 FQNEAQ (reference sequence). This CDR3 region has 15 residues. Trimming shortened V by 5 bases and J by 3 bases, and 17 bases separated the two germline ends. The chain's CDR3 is CASSPSAVTVYEQYF. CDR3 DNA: TGTGCCAGCAGCCCATCGGCAGTAACAGTCTACGAGCAGTACTTC.

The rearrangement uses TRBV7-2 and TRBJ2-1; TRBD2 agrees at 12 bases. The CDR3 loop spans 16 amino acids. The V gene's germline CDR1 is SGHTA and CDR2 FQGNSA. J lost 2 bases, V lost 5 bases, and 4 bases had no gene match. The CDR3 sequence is CASSPRTSGTYNEQFF. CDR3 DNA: TGTGCCAGCAGCCCCAGGACTAGCGGGACCTACAATGAGCAGTTCTTC.

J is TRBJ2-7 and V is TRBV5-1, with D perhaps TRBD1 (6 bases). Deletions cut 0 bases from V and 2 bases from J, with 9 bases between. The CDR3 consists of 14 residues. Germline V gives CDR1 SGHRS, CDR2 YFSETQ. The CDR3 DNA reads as TGCGCCAGCAGCTTGGTAGGGGGTACCTACGAGCAGTACTTC. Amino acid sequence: CASSLVGGTYEQYF.

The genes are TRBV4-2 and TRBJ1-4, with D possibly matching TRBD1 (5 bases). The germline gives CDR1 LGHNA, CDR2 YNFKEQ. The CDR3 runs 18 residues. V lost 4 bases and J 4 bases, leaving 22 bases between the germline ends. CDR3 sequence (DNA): TGTGCCAGCAGCCCCATCTCCGGCGGGGGGAGCCATAATGAAAAACTGTTTTTT. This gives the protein CASSPISGGGSHNEKLFF.

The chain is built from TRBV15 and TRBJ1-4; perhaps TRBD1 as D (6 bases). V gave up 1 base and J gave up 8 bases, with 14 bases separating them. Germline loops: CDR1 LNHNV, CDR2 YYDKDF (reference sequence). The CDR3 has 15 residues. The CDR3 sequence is CATSRAPAGGEKLFF. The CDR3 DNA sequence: TGTGCCACCAGCAGAGCCCCAGCGGGGGGCGAAAAACTGTTTTTT.

CDR3 region: CASSQRGTVNSNQPQHF. CDR3 bases: TGCGCCAGCAGCCAACGGGGGACAGTTAATAGCAATCAGCCCCAGCATTTT. The chain links TRBV4-1 to TRBJ1-5, with 7 bases lining up with TRBD1. Germline trimming cut 2 bases from V and 0 bases from J; bases unmatched to any gene: 7. The CDR3 is 17 amino acids. The germline V gene encodes CDR1 MGHRA and CDR2 YSYEKL.

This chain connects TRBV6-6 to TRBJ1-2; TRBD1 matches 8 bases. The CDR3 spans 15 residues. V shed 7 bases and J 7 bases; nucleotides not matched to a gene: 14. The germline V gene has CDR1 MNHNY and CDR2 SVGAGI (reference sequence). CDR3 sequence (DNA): TGTGCCAGCATCATGGGGGGCAGGGGGCGTTTTGGCTACACCTTC. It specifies CASIMGGRGRFGYTF.

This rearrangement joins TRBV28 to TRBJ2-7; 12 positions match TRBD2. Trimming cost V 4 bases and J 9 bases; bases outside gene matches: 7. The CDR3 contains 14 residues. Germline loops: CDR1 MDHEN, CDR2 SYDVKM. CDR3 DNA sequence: TGTGCCAGCAGTTCCCCAGGACTAGCGGGAACGCAGTACTTC. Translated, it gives CASSSPGLAGTQYF. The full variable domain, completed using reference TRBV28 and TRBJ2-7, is DVKVTQSSRYLVKRTGEKVFLECVQDMDHENMFWYRQDPGLGLRLIYFSYDVKMKEKGDIPEGYSVSREKKERFSLILESASTNQTSMYLCASSSPGLAGTQYFGPGTRLTVT.

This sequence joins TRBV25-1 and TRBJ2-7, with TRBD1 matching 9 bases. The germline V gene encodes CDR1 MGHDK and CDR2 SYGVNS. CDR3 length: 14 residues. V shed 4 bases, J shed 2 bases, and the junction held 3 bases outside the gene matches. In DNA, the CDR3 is TGTGCCAGCAGTGTCCGGGACAGGGCCTACGAGCAGTACTTC. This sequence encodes CASSVRDRAYEQYF.

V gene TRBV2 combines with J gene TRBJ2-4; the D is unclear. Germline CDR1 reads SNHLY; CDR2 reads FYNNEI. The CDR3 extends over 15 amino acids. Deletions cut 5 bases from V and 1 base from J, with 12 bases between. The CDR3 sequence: CASSFLLGAKNIQYF. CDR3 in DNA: TGTGCCAGCAGTTTCCTCCTCGGGGCCAAAAACATTCAGTACTTC.

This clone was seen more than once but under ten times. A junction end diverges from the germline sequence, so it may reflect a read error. Here the CDR3 DNA reads TGCGCCAGCAACGAAGTCCGGGAGTTC. This encodes CASNEVREF. The V call is TRBV5-1, the J call TRBJ2-7; TRBD2 is a possible D gene (6 bases). Germline V gene lookup returns CDR1 SGHRS and CDR2 YFSETQ. CDR3 length: 9 residues.

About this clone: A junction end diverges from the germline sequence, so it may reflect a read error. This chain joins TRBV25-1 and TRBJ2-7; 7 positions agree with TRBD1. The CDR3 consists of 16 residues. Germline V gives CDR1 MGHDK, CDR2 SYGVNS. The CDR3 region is CASRESRRGNSNEQYF. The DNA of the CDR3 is TGTGCCAGCAGGGAATCTCGCAGGGGGAATTCAAACGAGCAGTACTTC.

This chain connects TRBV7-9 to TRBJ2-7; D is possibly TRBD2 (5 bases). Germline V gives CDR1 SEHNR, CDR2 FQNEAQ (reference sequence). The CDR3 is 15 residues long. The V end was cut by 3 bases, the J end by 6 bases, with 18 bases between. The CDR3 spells CASSFARTGNAEQYF. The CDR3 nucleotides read TGTGCCAGCAGCTTTGCCCGTACGGGAAACGCCGAGCAGTACTTC.

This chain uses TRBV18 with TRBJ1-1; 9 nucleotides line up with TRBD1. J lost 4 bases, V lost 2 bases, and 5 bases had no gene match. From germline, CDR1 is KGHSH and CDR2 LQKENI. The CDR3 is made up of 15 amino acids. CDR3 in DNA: TGTGCCAGCTCACCAAACGACAGGGGGAGCACTGAAGCTTTCTTT. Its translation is CASSPNDRGSTEAFF.

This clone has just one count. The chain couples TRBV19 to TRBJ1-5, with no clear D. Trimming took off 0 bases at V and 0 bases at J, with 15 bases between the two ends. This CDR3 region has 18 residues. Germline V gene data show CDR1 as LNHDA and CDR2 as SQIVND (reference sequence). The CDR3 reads CASSIDSGRTYSNQPQHF. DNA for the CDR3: TGTGCCAGTAGTATAGATTCTGGACGGACTTATAGCAATCAGCCCCAGCATTTT.

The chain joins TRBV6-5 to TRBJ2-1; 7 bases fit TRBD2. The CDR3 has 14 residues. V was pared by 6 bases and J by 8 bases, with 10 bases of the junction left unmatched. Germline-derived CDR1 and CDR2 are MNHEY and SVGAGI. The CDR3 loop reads CASRPPGLSDEQFF. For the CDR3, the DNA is TGTGCCAGCAGACCCCCGGGACTAAGCGATGAGCAGTTCTTC.

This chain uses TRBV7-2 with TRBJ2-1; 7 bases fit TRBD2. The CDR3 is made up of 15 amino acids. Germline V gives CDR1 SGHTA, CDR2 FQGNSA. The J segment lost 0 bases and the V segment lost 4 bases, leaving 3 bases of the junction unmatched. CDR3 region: CASSSSGISYNEQFF. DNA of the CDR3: TGTGCCAGCAGCTCCAGCGGGATCTCCTACAATGAGCAGTTCTTC.

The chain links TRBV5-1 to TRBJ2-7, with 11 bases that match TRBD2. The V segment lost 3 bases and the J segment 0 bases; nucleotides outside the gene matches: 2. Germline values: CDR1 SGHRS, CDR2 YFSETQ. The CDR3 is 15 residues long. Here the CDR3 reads CASSYGTSGSYEQYF. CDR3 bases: TGCGCCAGCAGCTACGGGACTAGCGGCTCCTACGAGCAGTACTTC.

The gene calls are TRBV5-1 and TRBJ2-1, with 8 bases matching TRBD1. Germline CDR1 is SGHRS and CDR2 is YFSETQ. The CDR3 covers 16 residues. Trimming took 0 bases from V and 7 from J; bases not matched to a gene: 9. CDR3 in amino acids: CASSLEPAGQGNEQFF. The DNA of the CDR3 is TGCGCCAGCAGCTTGGAACCGGCTGGACAGGGAAATGAGCAGTTCTTC.

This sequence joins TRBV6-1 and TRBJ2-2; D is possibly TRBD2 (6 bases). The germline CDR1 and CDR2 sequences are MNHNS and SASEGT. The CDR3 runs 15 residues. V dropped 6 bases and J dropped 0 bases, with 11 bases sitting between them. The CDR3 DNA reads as TGTGCCAGCAGGGGAGGACTGACGAACACCGGGGAGCTGTTTTTT. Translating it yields CASRGGLTNTGELFF.

Here the CDR3 reads CASSVWDRDTGELFF. The CDR3 region has the DNA TGTGCCAGCAGCGTCTGGGACAGGGACACCGGGGAGCTGTTTTTT. The V and J genes are TRBV9 and TRBJ2-2; 9 nucleotides line up with TRBD1. V lost 2 bases, J lost 3 bases, and 2 bases stayed unmatched. Germline V lookup: CDR1 SGDLS, CDR2 YYNGEE. The CDR3 spans 15 residues.

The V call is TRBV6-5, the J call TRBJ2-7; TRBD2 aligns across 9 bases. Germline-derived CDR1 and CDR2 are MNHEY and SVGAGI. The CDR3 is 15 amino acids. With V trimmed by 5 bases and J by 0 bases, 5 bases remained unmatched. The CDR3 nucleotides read TGTGCCAGCAGTCGACTAGCGGCAAACTCCTACGAGCAGTACTTC. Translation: CASSRLAANSYEQYF.

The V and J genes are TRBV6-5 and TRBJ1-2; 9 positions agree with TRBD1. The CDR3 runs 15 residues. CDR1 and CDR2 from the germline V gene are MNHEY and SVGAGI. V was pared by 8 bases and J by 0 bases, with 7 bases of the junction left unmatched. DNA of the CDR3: TGTGCCAGCCGCCCGGACAGGGGACCTAACTATGGCTACACCTTC. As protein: CASRPDRGPNYGYTF.

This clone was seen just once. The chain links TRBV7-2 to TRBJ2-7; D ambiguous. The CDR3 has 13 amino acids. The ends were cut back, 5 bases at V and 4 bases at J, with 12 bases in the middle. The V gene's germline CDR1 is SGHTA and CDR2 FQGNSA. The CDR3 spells CASSAAVRYEQYF. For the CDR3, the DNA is TGTGCCAGCAGCGCGGCCGTTCGATACGAGCAGTACTTC.